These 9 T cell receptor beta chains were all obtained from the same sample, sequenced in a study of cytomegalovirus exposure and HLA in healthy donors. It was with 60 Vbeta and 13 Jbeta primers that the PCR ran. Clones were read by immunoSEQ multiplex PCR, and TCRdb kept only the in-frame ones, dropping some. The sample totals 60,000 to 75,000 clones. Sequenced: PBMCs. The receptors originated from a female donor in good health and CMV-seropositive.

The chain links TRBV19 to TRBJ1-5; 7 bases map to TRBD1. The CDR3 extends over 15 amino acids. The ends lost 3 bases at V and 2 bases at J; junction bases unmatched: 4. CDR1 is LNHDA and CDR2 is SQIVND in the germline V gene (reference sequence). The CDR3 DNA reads TGTGCCAGTAGTATCGGGACAGTTGGCAATCAGCCCCAGCATTTT. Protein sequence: CASSIGTVGNQPQHF.

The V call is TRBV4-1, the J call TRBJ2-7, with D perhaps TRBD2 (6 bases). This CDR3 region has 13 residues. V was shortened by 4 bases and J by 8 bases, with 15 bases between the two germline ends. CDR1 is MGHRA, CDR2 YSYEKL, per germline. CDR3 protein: CASSPFRESQQYF. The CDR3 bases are TGCGCCAGCAGCCCTTTCCGGGAGTCGCAGCAGTACTTC.

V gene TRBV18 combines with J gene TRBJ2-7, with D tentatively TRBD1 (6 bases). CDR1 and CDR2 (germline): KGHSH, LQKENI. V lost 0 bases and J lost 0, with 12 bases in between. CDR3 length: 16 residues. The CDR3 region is CASSPPTGLSSYEQYF. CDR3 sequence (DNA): TGTGCCAGCTCACCACCGACAGGCCTAAGCTCCTACGAGCAGTACTTC.

This chain's CDR3 is CASSRTGQAKNIQYF. In DNA form, the CDR3 reads TGTGCCAGCAGTAGAACAGGACAGGCCAAAAACATTCAGTACTTC. The rearrangement links TRBV6-5 to TRBJ2-4, with D perhaps TRBD1 (6 bases). The CDR3 is 15 amino acids. V was clipped by 5 bases and J by 1 base, with 12 bases between them. CDR1 and CDR2 from the germline V gene are MNHEY and SVGAGI.

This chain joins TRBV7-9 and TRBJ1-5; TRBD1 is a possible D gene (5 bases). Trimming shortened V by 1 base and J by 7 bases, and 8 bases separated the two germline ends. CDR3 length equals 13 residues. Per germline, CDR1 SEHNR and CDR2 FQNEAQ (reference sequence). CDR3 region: CASSLDGAQPQHF. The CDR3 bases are TGTGCCAGCAGCTTAGATGGGGCCCAGCCCCAGCATTTT.

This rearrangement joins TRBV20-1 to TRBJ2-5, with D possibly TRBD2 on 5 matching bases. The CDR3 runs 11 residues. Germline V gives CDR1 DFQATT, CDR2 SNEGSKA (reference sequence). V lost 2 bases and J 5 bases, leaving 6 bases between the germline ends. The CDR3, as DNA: TGCAGTGCTAGAACTAGGGAGACCCAGTACTTC. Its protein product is CSARTRETQYF.

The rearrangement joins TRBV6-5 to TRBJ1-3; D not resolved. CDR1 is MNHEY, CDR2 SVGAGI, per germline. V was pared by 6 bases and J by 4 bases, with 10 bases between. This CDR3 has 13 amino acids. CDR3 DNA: TGTGCCAGCAGGGAAGACACGGGAAACACCATATATTTT. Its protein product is CASREDTGNTIYF.

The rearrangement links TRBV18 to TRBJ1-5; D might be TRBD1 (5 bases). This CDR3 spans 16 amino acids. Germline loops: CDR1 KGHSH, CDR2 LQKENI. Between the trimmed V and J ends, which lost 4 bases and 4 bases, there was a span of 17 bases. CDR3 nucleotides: TGTGCCAGCTCACACGTGAAGGCGGGGCTGAATCAGCCCCAGCATTTT. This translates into CASSHVKAGLNQPQHF.

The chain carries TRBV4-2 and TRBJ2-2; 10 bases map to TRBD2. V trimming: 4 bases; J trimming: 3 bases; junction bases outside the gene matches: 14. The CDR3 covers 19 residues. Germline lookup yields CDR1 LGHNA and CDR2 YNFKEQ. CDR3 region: CASSLPSWGLAGDTGELFF. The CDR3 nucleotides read TGTGCCAGCAGCCTACCCAGCTGGGGGCTAGCGGGAGACACCGGGGAGCTGTTTTTT.